These 31 T cell receptor beta chains were all obtained from the same sample, sequenced in a study of cytomegalovirus exposure and HLA in healthy donors. Generated by immunoSEQ multiplex PCR, the TCRdb table keeps only in-frame clones and is missing some. The repertoire has about 160,000 clones, just under 90% of them found once; the top ten carry 10%. Sequenced sample: PBMCs. The receptor source for this set is a woman younger than 35 in good health and CMV-seropositive.

V is TRBV7-9 and J is TRBJ1-2; 7 nucleotides align to TRBD1. Germline CDR1 SEHNR, CDR2 FQNEAQ (reference sequence). The CDR3 contains 16 residues. Losses at the gene ends were 1 base for V and 6 bases for J; bases not matched to a gene: 11. CDR3 region: CASSLEIKQGKNGYTF. CDR3 sequence (DNA): TGTGCCAGCAGCTTAGAGATCAAACAGGGGAAGAATGGCTACACCTTC.

The chain is built from TRBV27 and TRBJ1-1; 7 bases are shared with TRBD1. With 8 bases clipped from V and 4 bases from J, the junction kept 1 base outside the gene matches. Germline V gene lookup returns CDR1 MNHEY and CDR2 SMNVEV (reference sequence). The CDR3 length is 11 residues. CDR3: CASSGGTEAFF. For the CDR3, the DNA is TGTGCCAGCTCAGGGGGCACTGAAGCTTTCTTT.

This sequence joins TRBV27 and TRBJ2-5; the D is unclear. V was shortened by 3 bases and J by 5 bases, with 16 bases between the two germline ends. CDR1 is MNHEY and CDR2 is SMNVEV in the germline V gene (reference sequence). The CDR3 length is 15 residues. The CDR3 DNA is TGTGCCAGCAGTTTTACCTCGCTAGATTCGGAGACCCAGTACTTC. Translation: CASSFTSLDSETQYF.

There are a few counts of this clone. The V and J genes are TRBV30 and TRBJ1-5, with 12 bases fitting TRBD1. The CDR3 sequence is 15 residues long. J was trimmed by 6 bases and V by 5 bases; bases with no gene match: 8. Germline loops: CDR1 GTSNPN, CDR2 SVGIG (reference sequence). The CDR3 region has the DNA TGTGCCTGGTTTGGGGGACAGGGGGCGGCTCAGCCCCAGCATTTT. The encoded protein is CAWFGGQGAAQPQHF.

A few counts support this clone. The chain is built from TRBV10-3 and TRBJ1-4, with a tentative D call TRBD1 (5 bases). Trimming removed 11 bases from V and 8 bases from J, with 21 bases in between. CDR1 is ENHRY and CDR2 is SYGVKD in the germline V gene. The CDR3 totals 14 residues. The CDR3 loop is CAASQGLYDEKLFF. The CDR3 DNA sequence: TGTGCCGCCTCCCAGGGTTTGTATGACGAAAAACTGTTTTTT.

The chain employs TRBV27 and TRBJ1-5, with D possibly matching TRBD1 (5 bases). The germline gives CDR1 MNHEY, CDR2 SMNVEV (reference sequence). Trimming removed 6 bases at V and 0 bases at J, with 15 bases between. This CDR3 has 16 amino acids. The CDR3 region is CASSLAGRYSNQPQHF. In DNA, the CDR3 is TGTGCCAGCAGCCTCGCGGGACGTTATAGCAATCAGCCCCAGCATTTT.

V usage is TRBV9 and J usage is TRBJ1-1; TRBD1 matches 9 bases. J lost 5 bases, V lost 3 bases, and 2 bases had no gene match. Germline lookup yields CDR1 SGDLS and CDR2 YYNGEE. The CDR3 has 13 amino acids. The chain's CDR3 is CASSGQGVTEAFF. The CDR3 coding sequence is TGTGCCAGCAGCGGACAGGGGGTTACTGAAGCTTTCTTT.

Only a few counts were recorded for this clone. This chain links TRBV30 with TRBJ1-2; D is uncertain. V gave up 4 bases and J gave up 4 bases, with 10 bases separating them. This CDR3 spans 12 amino acids. The germline V gene encodes CDR1 GTSNPN and CDR2 SVGIG (reference sequence). CDR3: CAWITSVYGYTF. CDR3 sequence (DNA): TGTGCCTGGATTACCAGCGTCTATGGCTACACCTTC.

The V gene is TRBV5-6, the J gene TRBJ2-7, with D unresolved. V was cut by 2 bases and J by 3 bases, with 9 bases left in between. The germline gives CDR1 SGHDT, CDR2 YYEEEE. The CDR3 consists of 13 residues. CDR3 in amino acids: CASSFSSGYEQYF. CDR3 nucleotide sequence: TGTGCCAGCAGCTTTAGTTCAGGCTACGAGCAGTACTTC.

The J gene is TRBJ2-3, the V gene TRBV10-3; D ambiguous. The CDR3 consists of 12 residues. The germline V gene encodes CDR1 ENHRY and CDR2 SYGVKD. V was clipped by 3 bases and J by 2 bases, with 3 bases between them. CDR3 sequence: CAISDNTDTQYF. Here the CDR3 DNA reads TGTGCCATCAGTGACAACACAGATACGCAGTATTTT.

The genes are TRBV7-6 and TRBJ2-2; 8 bases map to TRBD1. Germline V lookup: CDR1 SGHVS, CDR2 FNYEAQ. The CDR3 length is 15 residues. V lost 5 bases and J lost 6; bases outside the gene matches: 8. CDR3 coding DNA: TGTGCCAGCAGCCCCGGACAGGGTGGATCCGGGGAGCTGTTTTTT. Translation: CASSPGQGGSGELFF. The full variable domain, with the rest looked up from reference TRBV7-6 and TRBJ2-2, is GAGVSQSPRYKVTKRGQDVALRCDPISGHVSLYWYRQALGQGPEFLTYFNYEAQQDKSGLPNDRFSAERPEGSISTLTIQRTEQRDSAMYRCASSPGQGGSGELFFGEGSRLTVL.

V and J are TRBV9 and TRBJ2-7; D unresolved. The length of the CDR3 is 15 residues. Germline lookup yields CDR1 SGDLS and CDR2 YYNGEE. V was pared by 2 bases and J by 2 bases, with 14 bases between. The DNA of the CDR3 is TGTGCCAGCAGCGTGTCCACTAACCCCCCCTACGAGCAGTACTTC. Protein product: CASSVSTNPPYEQYF.

The V call is TRBV5-1, the J call TRBJ1-5, with D maybe TRBD1 (6 bases). The CDR3 spans 15 residues. V shed 0 bases and J shed 2 bases, with 9 bases lying between them. CDR1 is SGHRS, CDR2 YFSETQ, per germline. CDR3 sequence (DNA): TGCGCCAGCAGCTTGGAGGGGGTGCGCAATCAGCCCCAGCATTTT. Translated, it gives CASSLEGVRNQPQHF. Full variable domain (rest looked up from reference TRBV5-1 and TRBJ1-5): KAGVTQTPRYLIKTRGQQVTLSCSPISGHRSVSWYQQTPGQGLQFLFEYFSETQRNKGNFPGRFSGRQFSNSRSEMNVSTLELGDSALYLCASSLEGVRNQPQHFGDGTRLSIL.

V and J are TRBV29-1 and TRBJ2-2, with 13 bases that match TRBD2. Germline lookup yields CDR1 SQVTM and CDR2 ANQGSEA. The CDR3 consists of 15 residues. The trim removed 6 bases at V and 5 bases at J, leaving 6 bases unmatched. The CDR3 protein is CSVAGLAGITGELFF. CDR3 DNA: TGCAGCGTCGCGGGACTAGCGGGAATAACCGGGGAGCTGTTTTTT.

The rearrangement joins TRBV6-5 to TRBJ2-2; weak D call: TRBD2 (5 bases). The CDR3 consists of 14 residues. V dropped 6 bases and J dropped 6 bases, with 14 bases sitting between them. Germline lookup yields CDR1 MNHEY and CDR2 SVGAGI. CDR3: CASRGEYVSGELFF. The CDR3 DNA reads as TGTGCCAGCAGGGGAGAATATGTATCCGGGGAGCTGTTTTTT.

The gene calls are TRBV7-3 and TRBJ2-1, with 9 nucleotides matching TRBD2. This CDR3 has 15 amino acids. Trimming cost V 2 bases and J 4 bases; bases outside gene matches: 3. From germline, CDR1 is SGHTA and CDR2 FQGTGA. This chain's CDR3 is CASSLLAGGYNEQFF. In nucleotides, the CDR3 is TGTGCCAGCAGCTTATTGGCGGGAGGGTACAATGAGCAGTTCTTC.

The rearrangement links TRBV28 to TRBJ2-7, with 8 bases identical to TRBD2. The CDR3 runs 16 residues. Unmatched junction bases numbered 14, after V lost 7 bases and J lost 3 bases. Germline V gives CDR1 MDHEN, CDR2 SYDVKM. CDR3 sequence: CASISGSSGLIYEQYF. The DNA of the CDR3 is TGTGCCAGCATCTCAGGTTCTAGCGGGTTAATCTACGAGCAGTACTTC. Together with reference TRBV28 and TRBJ2-7, the CDR3 gives the full variable domain: DVKVTQSSRYLVKRTGEKVFLECVQDMDHENMFWYRQDPGLGLRLIYFSYDVKMKEKGDIPEGYSVSREKKERFSLILESASTNQTSMYLCASISGSSGLIYEQYFGPGTRLTVT.

The chain links TRBV10-2 to TRBJ2-3, with TRBD2 matching over 10 bases. The V gene end was trimmed by 6 bases and the J gene end by 2 bases; junction bases not matched to a gene: 5. This CDR3 comprises 15 residues. CDR1 WSHSY and CDR2 SAAADI come from the germline V gene. CDR3 sequence (DNA): TGCGCCAGCAGACCAGCGGGAGGGAACACAGATACGCAGTATTTT. Amino acid sequence: CASRPAGGNTDTQYF.

The chain is built from TRBV4-2 and TRBJ2-2; weak D call: TRBD2 (6 bases). V lost 0 bases and J lost 6, with 11 bases in between. CDR1 is LGHNA and CDR2 is YNFKEQ in the germline V gene. The CDR3 is made up of 15 amino acids. The chain's CDR3 is CASSQETSFAGELFF. The CDR3 nucleotides read TGTGCCAGCAGCCAAGAAACTAGCTTCGCCGGGGAGCTGTTTTTT.

The count of this clone is one. J is TRBJ2-1 and V is TRBV10-3; D is ambiguous. CDR3 size: 14 residues. Trimming shortened V by 10 bases and J by 4 bases, and 17 bases separated the two germline ends. Per the germline V gene, CDR1 is ENHRY and CDR2 is SYGVKD. This CDR3 reads CATIDPTEYNEQFF. DNA of the CDR3: TGTGCCACCATAGACCCCACAGAGTACAATGAGCAGTTCTTC.

The chain has TRBV2 and TRBJ1-3, with a tentative D call TRBD1 (5 bases). Germline CDR1 is SNHLY and CDR2 is FYNNEI. The CDR3 spans 15 residues. The V gene lost 6 bases and the J gene lost 1 base, with 13 bases spanning the gap. The CDR3 reads CASSLEQVSGNTIYF. The CDR3 region has the DNA TGTGCCAGCAGCCTAGAACAGGTTTCTGGAAACACCATATATTTT. The full variable domain, with the rest looked up from reference TRBV2 and TRBJ1-3, is EPEVTQTPSHQVTQMGQEVILRCVPISNHLYFYWYRQILGQKVEFLVSFYNNEISEKSEIFDDQFSVERPDGSNFTLKIRSTKLEDSAMYFCASSLEQVSGNTIYFGEGSWLTVV.

The CDR3 DNA is TGTGCCAGCAGCGTTTCCGGGATCCCCAACAATGAGCAGTTCTTC. Protein sequence: CASSVSGIPNNEQFF. This chain joins TRBV9 and TRBJ2-1, with a weak D call TRBD2 (5 bases). V shed 2 bases and J shed 5 bases, with 14 bases lying between them. The CDR3 is 15 residues long. CDR1 and CDR2 (germline): SGDLS, YYNGEE. Full variable domain (rest looked up from reference TRBV9 and TRBJ2-1): DSGVTQTPKHLITATGQRVTLRCSPRSGDLSVYWYQQSLDQGLQFLIQYYNGEERAKGNILERFSAQQFPDLHSELNLSSLELGDSALYFCASSVSGIPNNEQFFGPGTRLTVL.

This clone was detected only a few times. The chain recombines TRBV7-5 with TRBJ1-5; no check of the table's D call, TRBD1, against the DNA was made. TRBV7-5 is designated a pseudogene. The CDR3 sequence is 15 residues long. The CDR3 region is CARSLAYQGNQPQHF. The CDR3 DNA follows: TGTGCCAGAAGCTTAGCGTATCAGGGGAATCAGCCCCAGCATTTT.

The count of this clone is one. Other DNA sequences of this sample code for an identical CDR3. V gene TRBV7-2 combines with J gene TRBJ2-7; TRBD1 is a possible D gene (6 bases). Trimming cost V 1 base and J 5 bases, with 6 bases left between them. Per germline, CDR1 SGHTA and CDR2 FQGNSA. CDR3 length: 12 residues. The CDR3 spells CASSLDRDEQYF. For the CDR3, the DNA is TGTGCCAGCAGCTTAGACAGGGACGAGCAGTACTTC.

The chain combines TRBV7-3 with TRBJ1-3; a possible D gene is TRBD1 (5 bases). V was clipped by 2 bases and J by 0 bases, with 8 bases between them. Germline V lookup: CDR1 SGHTA, CDR2 FQGTGA. The length of the CDR3 is 15 residues. CDR3 sequence: CASSLAGYSGNTIYF. In nucleotides, the CDR3 is TGTGCCAGCAGCTTAGCAGGGTACTCTGGAAACACCATATATTTT.

The rearrangement links TRBV7-8 to TRBJ2-7; 9 positions agree with TRBD2. V was pared by 1 base and J by 4 bases, with 2 bases of the junction left unmatched. The CDR3 is made up of 14 amino acids. Germline V CDR1 and CDR2: SGHVS, FQNEAQ. CDR3 sequence: CASSLERGAYEQYF. In nucleotides, the CDR3 is TGTGCCAGCAGCTTAGAGCGGGGGGCTTACGAGCAGTACTTC.

This chain joins TRBV2 and TRBJ1-5, with 7 bases that match TRBD1. The CDR3 runs 15 residues. Germline-derived CDR1 and CDR2 are SNHLY and FYNNEI. J lost 0 bases, V lost 4 bases, and 3 bases had no gene match. The CDR3 spells CASSAQGFSNQPQHF. CDR3 coding DNA: TGTGCCAGCAGTGCACAGGGGTTTAGCAATCAGCCCCAGCATTTT.

J is TRBJ2-1 and V is TRBV13; 10 nucleotides agree with TRBD2. Germline values: CDR1 PRHDT, CDR2 FYEKMQ (reference sequence). V dropped 3 bases and J dropped 0; count of bases not matched to a gene: 11. The CDR3 is 19 amino acids. This CDR3 is CASSLRTSGLDSSYNEQFF. CDR3 DNA: TGTGCCAGCAGCTTGCGGACTAGCGGACTCGACAGCTCCTACAATGAGCAGTTCTTC.

This chain uses TRBV19 with TRBJ1-1; tentatively, D is TRBD1 (5 bases). Germline assignment: CDR1 LNHDA and CDR2 SQIVND (reference sequence). Trimming left V 3 bases short and J 1 base short, with 12 bases between. CDR3 length: 15 residues. The CDR3 nucleotides are TGTGCCAGTAGTATTGAGTGGGGGGGGAACACTGAAGCTTTCTTT. Translation gives CASSIEWGGNTEAFF.

The chain has TRBV5-1 and TRBJ2-3; 11 bases line up with TRBD2. J was trimmed by 3 bases and V by 2 bases; bases with no gene match: 5. The CDR3 is made up of 16 amino acids. Germline V gives CDR1 SGHRS, CDR2 YFSETQ. This CDR3 reads CASSFVASGRTDTQYF. CDR3 DNA: TGCGCCAGCAGCTTCGTCGCTAGCGGGAGGACAGATACGCAGTATTTT.

The chain carries TRBV5-1 and TRBJ2-3; no firm D call. V lost 0 bases to trimming and J lost 4 bases, with 12 bases between them. Germline loops: CDR1 SGHRS, CDR2 YFSETQ. This CDR3 is 15 amino acids long. The CDR3 sequence is CASSLEPPRSDTQYF. In DNA, the CDR3 is TGCGCCAGCAGCTTGGAGCCCCCCCGGTCAGATACGCAGTATTTT.